The 29 T cell receptor beta chains listed next were all sequenced from one sample in a study of CD8+CD57+ T cells in acquired aplastic anemia. CDR3 and TCR beta VDJ profiling relied on a genomic DNA template. TCRdb redid the calling of the reads with MiXCR, one entry per CDR3 protein. The table has under 200,000 distinct CDR3 sequences, around 45% seen once. Patients selected for sequencing had displayed CD8+CD57+ cell expansion by flow cytometry. The material sequenced was sorted CD4+, CD8+, or CD8+CD57+ T cells (not recorded which) from PBMCs. Source of these receptors: a human donor with aplastic anemia.

This clonotype was detected many times. The chain couples TRBV7-9 to TRBJ2-7; TRBD2 agrees at 9 bases. V trimming: 1 base; J trimming: 4 bases; junction bases outside the gene matches: 11. CDR1 and CDR2 (germline): SEHNR, FQNEAQ (reference sequence). This CDR3 region has 17 residues. The CDR3 loop reads CASSLGTLAGVEYEQYF. In DNA, the CDR3 is TGTGCCAGCAGCTTAGGAACCTTAGCGGGAGTCGAGTACGAGCAGTACTTC.

The chain is built from TRBV5-1 and TRBJ2-3, with TRBD1 matching over 7 bases. The ends lost 5 bases at V and 3 bases at J; junction bases unmatched: 12. Per the germline V gene, CDR1 is SGHRS and CDR2 is YFSETQ. The CDR3 extends over 16 amino acids. The DNA for the CDR3 is TGCGCCAGCAGTTTTGCCCGACAGGGTGGGACAGATACGCAGTATTTT. Protein product: CASSFARQGGTDTQYF.

V and J are TRBV29-1 and TRBJ2-7; 9 bases align to TRBD2. CDR3 length: 14 residues. Germline CDR1 SQVTM, CDR2 ANQGSEA. V was clipped by 1 base and J by 1 base; unmatched bases: 2. CDR3 region: CSVEGLAASYEQYF. The DNA for the CDR3 is TGCAGCGTTGAAGGACTAGCGGCTTCCTACGAGCAGTACTTC.

Notes on this clonotype: One junction end disagrees with the germline gene, perhaps due to a read error. V and J are TRBV2 and TRBJ2-6; unclear D gene. In germline, CDR1 is SNHLY, CDR2 FYNNEI. This CDR3 contains 17 residues. This CDR3 reads CASREALSVSGANVLTF. CDR3 DNA: TGTGCCAGCAGAGAAGCACTGTCAGTCTCTGGGGCCAACGTCCTGACTTTC.

The chain uses TRBV20-1 and TRBJ1-5; weak D call: TRBD1 (6 bases). The germline gives CDR1 DFQATT, CDR2 SNEGSKA (reference sequence). Deletions cut 5 bases from V and 4 bases from J, with 15 bases between. The CDR3 is made up of 14 amino acids. This CDR3 is CSASTGKVNQPQHF. The CDR3 DNA reads TGCAGTGCTTCGACAGGTAAAGTAAATCAGCCCCAGCATTTT.

The count of this clonotype is one. A much larger clonotype is one base distant, so this may be a read error. This likely comes from a read error, as the CDR3 has no conserved phenylalanine or tryptophan at its end. Written as DNA, the CDR3 is TGCGCCAGCAGCGGAGCGGGAAGTCAAGAGACCCAGTACCTC. Protein sequence: CASSGAGSQETQYL. The chain employs TRBV5-1 and TRBJ2-5, with 7 bases aligning to TRBD2. The CDR3 length is 14 residues. Germline V gene lookup returns CDR1 SGHRS and CDR2 YFSETQ. V dropped 4 bases and J dropped 2; count of bases not matched to a gene: 5.

This clonotype has at least ten counts. CDR3: CASSYKTEAFF. CDR3 coding DNA: TGTGCCAGCAGTTACAAAACTGAAGCTTTCTTT. The chain uses TRBV6-6 and TRBJ1-1, with D unclear. Germline assignment: CDR1 MNHNY and CDR2 SVGAGI (reference sequence). The length of the CDR3 is 11 residues. V shed 2 bases and J shed 5 bases, with 3 bases lying between them.

This clonotype has only one observation. The J gene is TRBJ2-5, the V gene TRBV7-9; a weak D match, TRBD1 (5 bases). V dropped 11 bases and J dropped 4 bases, with 17 bases sitting between them. The CDR3 is 13 residues long. Germline CDR1 reads SEHNR; CDR2 reads FQNEAQ (reference sequence). CDR3 DNA: TGTGCCGCGAGCCCCCTAGGGGCAGAGACCCAGTACTTC. Its protein product is CAASPLGAETQYF.

V is TRBV4-1 and J is TRBJ2-3, with TRBD2 identical over 8 bases. The germline CDR1 and CDR2 sequences are MGHRA and YSYEKL. After removal of 0 bases from V and 5 bases from J, the junction contained 19 bases not matched to a gene. This CDR3 is 20 amino acids long. CDR3 region: CASSQERIGGSGGPLDTQYF. The CDR3 nucleotides are TGCGCCAGCAGCCAAGAACGGATTGGCGGCTCGGGAGGGCCCCTAGATACGCAGTATTTT.

This rearrangement joins TRBV19 to TRBJ2-1; 9 bases map to TRBD1. Germline V lookup: CDR1 LNHDA, CDR2 SQIVND (reference sequence). The CDR3 has 16 residues. V trimming: 5 bases; J trimming: 10 bases; junction bases outside the gene matches: 15. This chain's CDR3 is CASSPGDRASSFEQFF. CDR3 sequence (DNA): TGTGCCAGTAGTCCCGGGGACAGGGCAAGTTCCTTCGAGCAGTTCTTC.

The V call is TRBV20-1, the J call TRBJ2-5; TRBD2 is a possible D gene (6 bases). Germline loops: CDR1 DFQATT, CDR2 SNEGSKA (reference sequence). Trimming removed 8 bases at V and 5 bases at J, with 24 bases between. This CDR3 is built from 15 residues. The CDR3 sequence is CSSRRGADALETQYF. The CDR3 DNA reads as TGCAGTTCCAGGAGGGGAGCGGATGCACTCGAGACCCAGTACTTC.

This chain joins TRBV11-1 and TRBJ2-1; 9 bases line up with TRBD2. The CDR3 has 16 residues. Trimming at V came to 0 bases and at J to 6 bases, leaving 6 bases not matched to a gene. Germline V gene data show CDR1 as SGHAT and CDR2 as FQDESV (reference sequence). The CDR3 region is CASSLAGSGGINEQFF. CDR3 bases: TGTGCCAGCAGCTTAGCGGGTAGCGGGGGTATCAATGAGCAGTTCTTC.

This chain uses TRBV2 with TRBJ1-1; D is unclear. CDR1 is SNHLY and CDR2 is FYNNEI in the germline V gene. The CDR3 runs 12 residues. With 7 bases removed from V and 6 bases from J, the gap between germline ends came to 12 bases. The CDR3 nucleotides are TGTGCCAGCACCTCGGGAGGTTCTGAAGCTTTCTTT. It is translated as CASTSGGSEAFF.

This chain connects TRBV24-1 to TRBJ1-1; no definite D call. Trimming stripped 3 bases from V and 2 bases from J, with 12 bases between. Germline CDR1 and CDR2: KGHDR and SFDVKD. The CDR3 has 15 amino acids. The DNA of the CDR3 is TGTGCCACCAGTGATAGAAGAGCGGAAAACACTGAAGCTTTCTTT. Residues: CATSDRRAENTEAFF.

The rearrangement joins TRBV15 to TRBJ2-1; 9 nucleotides agree with TRBD2. Per the germline V gene, CDR1 is LNHNV and CDR2 is YYDKDF (reference sequence). J was trimmed by 4 bases and V by 0 bases; bases with no gene match: 7. The CDR3 has 17 amino acids. The CDR3 spells CATSRDLAAGGYNEQFF. In nucleotides, the CDR3 is TGTGCCACCAGCAGAGATCTAGCAGCGGGGGGTTACAATGAGCAGTTCTTC.

This rearrangement joins TRBV7-6 to TRBJ1-6; 10 nucleotides line up with TRBD1. Germline-derived CDR1 and CDR2 are SGHVS and FNYEAQ. Losses at the gene ends were 1 base for V and 8 bases for J; bases not matched to a gene: 11. CDR3 length: 18 residues. CDR3 coding DNA: TGTGCCAGCAGCTTAGTCGCCAAGACAGGGGGCTTGGATTCACCCCTCCACTTT. Translating gives CASSLVAKTGGLDSPLHF.

V usage is TRBV10-1 and J usage is TRBJ1-2, with 9 bases lining up with TRBD1. Germline CDR1 WNHNN, CDR2 SYGVQD (reference sequence). After removal of 7 bases from V and 4 bases from J, the junction contained 4 bases not matched to a gene. The CDR3 is 13 residues long. CDR3 sequence (DNA): TGCGCCAGCATGGGGGGACAGGGCTATGGCTACACCTTC. It encodes CASMGGQGYGYTF.

The genes are TRBV10-3 and TRBJ1-1; D uncertain. The V gene's germline CDR1 is ENHRY and CDR2 SYGVKD. This CDR3 contains 13 residues. Trimming cost V 3 bases and J 4 bases, with 9 bases left between them. The CDR3 region has the DNA TGTGCCATCAGTGATGGAGGCGGCACTGAAGCTTTCTTT. Translated: CAISDGGGTEAFF.

This clonotype has a count of ten or more. The chain has TRBV4-2 and TRBJ2-1; 10 bases fit TRBD2. Germline values: CDR1 LGHNA, CDR2 YNFKEQ. Unmatched junction bases numbered 12, after V lost 4 bases and J lost 9 bases. The CDR3 covers 16 residues. CDR3 region: CASSPGSLAGVAEQFF. The CDR3 bases are TGTGCCAGCAGCCCCGGGTCTCTAGCGGGAGTGGCTGAGCAGTTCTTC.

The chain combines TRBV7-9 with TRBJ2-2; 8 nucleotides agree with TRBD2. The germline V gene has CDR1 SEHNR and CDR2 FQNEAQ (reference sequence). The CDR3 spans 13 residues. With V trimmed by 6 bases and J by 4 bases, 1 base remained unmatched. As DNA, the CDR3 is TGTGCCAGCAGACGGGGGGGCACCGGGGAGCTGTTTTTT. It codes for CASRRGGTGELFF. The full variable domain, rest sourced from reference TRBV7-9 and TRBJ2-2, is DTGVSQNPRHKITKRGQNVTFRCDPISEHNRLYWYRQTLGQGPEFLTYFQNEAQLEKSRLLSDRFSAERPKGSFSTLEIQRTEQGDSAMYLCASRRGGTGELFFGEGSRLTVL.

V gene TRBV30 combines with J gene TRBJ2-1; 16 positions agree with TRBD2. Trimming cost V 8 bases and J 8 bases; bases outside gene matches: 0. The CDR3 is 12 residues long. Germline V lookup: CDR1 GTSNPN, CDR2 SVGIG (reference sequence). The CDR3 protein is CAGTSGRDEQFF. The CDR3 DNA is TGTGCCGGGACTAGCGGGAGGGATGAGCAGTTCTTC.

This clonotype was picked up many times. The chain has TRBV9 and TRBJ2-5; 7 positions agree with TRBD2. This CDR3 region has 14 residues. V lost 3 bases and J lost 5; bases outside the gene matches: 7. Germline V gene data show CDR1 as SGDLS and CDR2 as YYNGEE. CDR3 in DNA: TGTGCCAGCAGCGCTCGGGGGGTAAAGGAGACCCAGTACTTC. Its translation: CASSARGVKETQYF.

This chain connects TRBV19 to TRBJ2-7, with 12 bases identical to TRBD2. Germline trimming cut 5 bases from V and 9 bases from J; bases unmatched to any gene: 5. Germline CDR1 and CDR2: LNHDA and SQIVND (reference sequence). The CDR3 is 13 amino acids. As DNA, the CDR3 is TGTGCCAGTAGTCACGGGACTAGCGGGTCGCAGTACTTC. It encodes CASSHGTSGSQYF.

About this clonotype itself: Likely a read error: the CDR3 ends without its conserved phenylalanine or tryptophan. The chain is built from TRBV15 and TRBJ2-7; 8 positions agree with TRBD1. Germline V lookup: CDR1 LNHNV, CDR2 YYDKDF (reference sequence). The CDR3 has 15 residues. The CDR3 DNA reads TGTGCCACTAGCAGTGAAGGGACAGGAGTCTACGAGCAGTACCTC. It codes for CATSSEGTGVYEQYL.

With respect to this clonotype: This sequence may be a read error, since a much larger clone differs from it by one base. The chain employs TRBV6-1 and TRBJ1-2; D is uncertain. The CDR3 sequence is 13 residues long. The germline gives CDR1 MNHNS, CDR2 SASEGT. The CDR3 DNA follows: TGTGCCTGCAGTCGGGTCGAGGGTTATGGCTACACCTTC. It yields the protein CACSRVEGYGYTF.

This rearrangement joins TRBV20-1 to TRBJ2-7; TRBD1 matches 7 bases. J was trimmed by 1 base and V by 1 base; bases with no gene match: 1. Germline values: CDR1 DFQATT, CDR2 SNEGSKA (reference sequence). The CDR3 length is 13 residues. The CDR3 sequence is CSARGTGSYEQYF. CDR3 nucleotides: TGCAGTGCTAGAGGGACAGGTTCCTACGAGCAGTACTTC.

CDR3 residues: CATKPGIHYGYTF. In nucleotides, the CDR3 is TGCGCCACCAAACCAGGGATCCACTATGGCTACACCTTC. J is TRBJ1-2 and V is TRBV10-1; tentatively, D is TRBD1 (5 bases). CDR1 is WNHNN, CDR2 SYGVQD, per germline (reference sequence). The ends were cut back, 10 bases at V and 3 bases at J, with 15 bases in the middle. The CDR3 runs 13 residues.

Notes on this clonotype: One end of the junction varies from germline; a read error may be responsible. The chain is built from TRBV7-6 and TRBJ1-5; D unresolved. The germline gives CDR1 SGHVS, CDR2 FNYEAQ. This CDR3 contains 13 residues. CDR3: CASSLERRQPQHF. CDR3 nucleotides: TGTGCTAGCAGCTTAGAGAGGAGGCAGCCCCAGCATTTT.

This clonotype was recorded at least ten times. DNA of the CDR3: TGCAGTGCTATCCCCCAGCGGGAGACTTCTGCGGATACGCAGTATTTT. Protein: CSAIPQRETSADTQYF. This chain uses TRBV20-1 with TRBJ2-3; 8 positions match TRBD2. After removal of 4 bases from V and 6 bases from J, the junction contained 15 bases not matched to a gene. The CDR3 sequence is 16 residues long. Germline loops: CDR1 DFQATT, CDR2 SNEGSKA (reference sequence).